These 10 T cell receptor beta chains came from one sample sequenced in a study of T-cell memory formation after mild COVID-19. TCRdb re-called the 5' RACE reads with MiXCR, one entry per CDR3 protein. This table has about 200,000 distinct CDR3 sequences, about a sixth appearing once. Sequencing input: PBMCs or a T cell subset sorted from them (not recorded which). Source of these receptors: an adult woman who had mild COVID-19 (a few samples of this study predate the infection). Cell type and time point are not known.

J is TRBJ1-5 and V is TRBV5-1; 10 positions match TRBD1. The CDR3 consists of 14 residues. The V gene's germline CDR1 is SGHRS and CDR2 YFSETQ. V lost 4 bases to trimming and J lost 6 bases; unmatched junction nucleotides: 4. The CDR3 sequence is CASSLGTGVQPQHF. CDR3 nucleotide sequence: TGCGCCAGCAGCCTCGGGACAGGGGTTCAGCCCCAGCATTTT.

This clonotype was seen a handful of times. The chain is built from TRBV7-2 and TRBJ2-1; 13 bases agree with TRBD2. Germline values: CDR1 SGHTA, CDR2 FQGNSA. Trimming at V came to 5 bases and at J to 6 bases, leaving 10 bases not matched to a gene. The CDR3 is 17 amino acids. The CDR3 region has the DNA TGTGCCAGCAGCCCAGTACTAGCGGGGGGGGCCCGCAATGAGCAGTTCTTC. As protein: CASSPVLAGGARNEQFF. Together with reference TRBV7-2 and TRBJ2-1, the CDR3 gives the full variable domain: GAGVSQSPSNKVTEKGKDVELRCDPISGHTALYWYRQSLGQGLEFLIYFQGNSAPDKSGLPSDRFSAERTGGSVSTLTIQRTQQEDSAVYLCASSPVLAGGARNEQFFGPGTRLTVL.

This clonotype was seen a handful of times. V gene TRBV30 combines with J gene TRBJ1-4, with 7 bases fitting TRBD1. CDR1 is GTSNPN and CDR2 is SVGIG in the germline V gene (reference sequence). V lost 3 bases to trimming and J lost 7 bases; unmatched junction nucleotides: 2. This CDR3 region has 12 residues. The CDR3 reads CAWRGGPEKLFF. CDR3 coding DNA: TGTGCCTGGAGAGGGGGCCCTGAAAAACTGTTTTTT.

CDR3 DNA: TGTGCCAGCAGTCCGGCGGGGGGAATCACAGATACGCAGTATTTT. Protein: CASSPAGGITDTQYF. The chain uses TRBV12-3 or TRBV12-4 and TRBJ2-3, with 8 bases identical to TRBD2. There are 15 residues in the CDR3. The V gene end was trimmed by 5 bases and the J gene end by 2 bases; junction bases not matched to a gene: 6.

The genes are TRBV5-1 and TRBJ2-2; 14 bases match TRBD2. The ends lost 0 bases at V and 5 bases at J; junction bases unmatched: 9. The CDR3 consists of 19 residues. CDR1 is SGHRS and CDR2 is YFSETQ in the germline V gene. The CDR3 region is CASSLARGLAGVNTGELFF. The CDR3 DNA follows: TGCGCCAGCAGCTTGGCCAGGGGACTAGCGGGAGTTAATACCGGGGAGCTGTTTTTT.

This clonotype has a handful of counts. The J gene is TRBJ2-1, the V gene TRBV3-1, with 10 bases matching TRBD2. Germline-derived CDR1 and CDR2 are LGHDT and YNNKEL (reference sequence). This CDR3 region has 12 residues. The V and J ends lost 0 bases and 14 bases, in that order; junction bases with no gene match: 1. The CDR3 DNA is TGTGCCAGCAGCCAAGATAGCGGGAGGAAGTTCTTC. Translating gives CASSQDSGRKFF.

This clonotype was found a few times. J is TRBJ2-5 and V is TRBV6-5; a weak D match, TRBD2 (6 bases). Germline V gene lookup returns CDR1 MNHEY and CDR2 SVGAGI. The CDR3 is made up of 15 amino acids. V lost 5 bases and J 3 bases, leaving 16 bases between the germline ends. CDR3 DNA sequence: TGTGCCAGCAGTAGTGCAGGATGGGAGGAAGAGACCCAGTACTTC. Translating it yields CASSSAGWEEETQYF.

The chain employs TRBV7-9 and TRBJ2-3, with D perhaps TRBD1 or TRBD2 (5 bases each). V was cut by 4 bases and J by 6 bases, with 8 bases left in between. The germline CDR1 and CDR2 sequences are SEHNR and FQNEAQ (reference sequence). The CDR3 length is 12 residues. The CDR3 bases are TGTGCCAGCAGCTCCGGGGCTGATACGCAGTATTTT. The encoded protein is CASSSGADTQYF.

This clonotype has only a few counts. The rearrangement links TRBV11-2 to TRBJ2-2, with D possibly being TRBD1 (5 bases). CDR3 length: 14 amino acids. V lost 3 bases, J lost 6 bases, and 11 bases lay in between. Germline loops: CDR1 SGHAT, CDR2 FQNNGV. In DNA form, the CDR3 reads TGTGCCAGCAGCTTCATCCTGGGGCCCGGGGAGCTGTTTTTT. Translating it yields CASSFILGPGELFF.

This clonotype was detected a few times. The rearrangement uses TRBV6-1 and TRBJ2-5; TRBD1 matches at 7 bases. The CDR3 runs to 14 residues. Germline V gene data show CDR1 as MNHNS and CDR2 as SASEGT. The ends lost 5 bases at V and 7 bases at J; junction bases unmatched: 10. CDR3 sequence (DNA): TGTGCCAGCAGTCCTGCAGGGGGAACCGGGACCCAGTACTTC. Its translation: CASSPAGGTGTQYF.